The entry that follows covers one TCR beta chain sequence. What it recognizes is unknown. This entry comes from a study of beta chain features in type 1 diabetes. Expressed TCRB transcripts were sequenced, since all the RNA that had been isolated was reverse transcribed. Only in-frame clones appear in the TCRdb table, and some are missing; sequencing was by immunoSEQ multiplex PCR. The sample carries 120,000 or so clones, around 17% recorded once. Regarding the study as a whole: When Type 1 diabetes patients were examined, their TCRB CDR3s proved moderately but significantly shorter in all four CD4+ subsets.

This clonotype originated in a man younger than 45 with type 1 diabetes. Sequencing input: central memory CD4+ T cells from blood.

CDR3 DNA: TGCGCCAGCAGCCACGGGGTAGCGGGGGTCTCAAGTGAGCAGTTCTTC. Amino acid sequence: CASSHGVAGVSSEQFF. The chain combines TRBV5-1 with TRBJ2-1; 9 nucleotides line up with TRBD2. V was clipped by 4 bases and J by 9 bases; unmatched bases: 14. This CDR3 region has 16 residues. Looked up from germline, CDR1 is SGHRS and CDR2 is YFSETQ.